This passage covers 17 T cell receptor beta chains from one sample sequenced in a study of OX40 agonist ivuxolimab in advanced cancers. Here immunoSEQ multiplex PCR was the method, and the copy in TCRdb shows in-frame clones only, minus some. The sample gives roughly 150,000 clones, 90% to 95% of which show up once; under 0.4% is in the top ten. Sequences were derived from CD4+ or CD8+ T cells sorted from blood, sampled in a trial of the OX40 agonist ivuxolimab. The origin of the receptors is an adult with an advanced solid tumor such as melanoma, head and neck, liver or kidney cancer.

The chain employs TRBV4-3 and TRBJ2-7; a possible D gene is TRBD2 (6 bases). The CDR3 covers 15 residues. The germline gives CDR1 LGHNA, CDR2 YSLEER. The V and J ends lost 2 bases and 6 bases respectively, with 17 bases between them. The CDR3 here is CASSQQGAGSGEQYF. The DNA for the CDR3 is TGCGCCAGCAGCCAACAAGGCGCCGGGAGTGGCGAGCAGTACTTC.

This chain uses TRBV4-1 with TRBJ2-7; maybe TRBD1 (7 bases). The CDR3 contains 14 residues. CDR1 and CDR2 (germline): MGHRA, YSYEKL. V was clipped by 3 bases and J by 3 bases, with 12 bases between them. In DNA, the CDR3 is TGCGCCAGCAGCCAGCGGGACAGTTACTACGAGCAGTACTTC. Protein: CASSQRDSYYEQYF.

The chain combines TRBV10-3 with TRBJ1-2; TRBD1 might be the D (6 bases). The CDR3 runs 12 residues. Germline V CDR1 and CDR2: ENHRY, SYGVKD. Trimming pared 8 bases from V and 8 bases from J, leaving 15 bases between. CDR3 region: CAIETGAEGYTF. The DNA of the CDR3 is TGTGCCATCGAGACGGGGGCTGAAGGCTACACCTTC.

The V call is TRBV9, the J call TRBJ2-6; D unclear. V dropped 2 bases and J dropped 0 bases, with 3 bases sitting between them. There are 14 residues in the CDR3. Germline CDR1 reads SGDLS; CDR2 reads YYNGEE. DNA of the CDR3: TGTGCCAGCAGCGTCAGCTCTGGGGCCAACGTCCTGACTTTC. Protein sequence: CASSVSSGANVLTF.

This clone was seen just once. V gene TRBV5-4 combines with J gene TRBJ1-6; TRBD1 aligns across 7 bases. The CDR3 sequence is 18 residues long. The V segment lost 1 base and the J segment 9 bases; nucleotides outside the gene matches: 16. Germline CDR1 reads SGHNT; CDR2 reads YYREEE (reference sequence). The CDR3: CASSLHLTGRVSVSPLHF. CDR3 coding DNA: TGTGCCAGCAGCTTGCATCTGACAGGGCGCGTCTCGGTTTCACCCCTCCACTTT.

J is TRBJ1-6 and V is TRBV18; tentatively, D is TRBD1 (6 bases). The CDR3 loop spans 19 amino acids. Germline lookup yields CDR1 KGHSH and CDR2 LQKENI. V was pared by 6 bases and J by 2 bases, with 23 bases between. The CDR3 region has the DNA TGTGCCAGCTCCCTTAATACCCTACAGGGAGGTACCTATAATTCACCCCTCCACTTT. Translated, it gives CASSLNTLQGGTYNSPLHF.

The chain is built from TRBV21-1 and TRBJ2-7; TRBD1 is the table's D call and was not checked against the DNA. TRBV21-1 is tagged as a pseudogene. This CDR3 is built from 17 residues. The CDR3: CASRIKVRDRRYYEQYF. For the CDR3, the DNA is TGTGCCAGCAGGATAAAGGTCCGGGACAGGAGATACTACGAGCAGTACTTC.

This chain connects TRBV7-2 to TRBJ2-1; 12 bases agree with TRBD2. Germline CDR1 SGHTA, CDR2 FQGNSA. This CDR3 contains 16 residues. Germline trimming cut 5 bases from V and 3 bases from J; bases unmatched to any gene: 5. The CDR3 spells CASSRLAGGSYNEQFF. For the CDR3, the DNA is TGTGCCAGCAGCCGGCTAGCGGGGGGGAGCTACAATGAGCAGTTCTTC.

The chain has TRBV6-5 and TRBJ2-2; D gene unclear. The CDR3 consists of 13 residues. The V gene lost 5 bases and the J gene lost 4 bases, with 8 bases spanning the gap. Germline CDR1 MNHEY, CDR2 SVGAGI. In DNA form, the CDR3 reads TGTGCCAGCAGTACAAAGGCCACCGGGGAGCTGTTTTTT. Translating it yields CASSTKATGELFF.

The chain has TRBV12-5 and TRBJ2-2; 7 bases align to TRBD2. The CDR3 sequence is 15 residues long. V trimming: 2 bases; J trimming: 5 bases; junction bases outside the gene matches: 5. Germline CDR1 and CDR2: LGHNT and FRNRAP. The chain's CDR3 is CASGLLEAGTGELFF. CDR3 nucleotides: TGTGCTAGTGGTTTGTTAGAAGCGGGAACCGGGGAGCTGTTTTTT.

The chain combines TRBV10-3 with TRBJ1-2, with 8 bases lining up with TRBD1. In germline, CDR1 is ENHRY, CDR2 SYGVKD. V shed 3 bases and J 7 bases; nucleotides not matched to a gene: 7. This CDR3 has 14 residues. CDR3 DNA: TGTGCCATCAGTGACTCAGGGGGCGACAGTGGCTACACCTTC. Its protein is CAISDSGGDSGYTF.

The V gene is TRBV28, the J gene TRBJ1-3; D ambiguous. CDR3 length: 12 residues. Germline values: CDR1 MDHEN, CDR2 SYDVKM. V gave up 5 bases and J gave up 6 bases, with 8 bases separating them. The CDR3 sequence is CASSEIENTIYF. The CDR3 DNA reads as TGTGCCAGCAGTGAAATCGAAAACACCATATATTTT.

The CDR3 protein is CASSLVRVSGANVLTF. CDR3 DNA sequence: TGTGCCAGCAGCTTAGTACGGGTCTCTGGGGCCAACGTCCTGACTTTC. V gene TRBV7-2 combines with J gene TRBJ2-6; D not certain. The germline V and J ends were trimmed by 1 base and 0 bases, with 7 bases remaining between them. The length of the CDR3 is 16 residues. In germline, CDR1 is SGHTA, CDR2 FQGNSA.

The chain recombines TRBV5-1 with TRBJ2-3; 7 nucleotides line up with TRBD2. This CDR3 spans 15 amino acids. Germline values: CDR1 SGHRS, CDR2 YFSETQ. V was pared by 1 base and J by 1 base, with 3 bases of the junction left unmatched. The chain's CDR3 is CASSLTGGGTDTQYF. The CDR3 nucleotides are TGCGCCAGCAGCTTGACGGGAGGCGGCACAGATACGCAGTATTTT.

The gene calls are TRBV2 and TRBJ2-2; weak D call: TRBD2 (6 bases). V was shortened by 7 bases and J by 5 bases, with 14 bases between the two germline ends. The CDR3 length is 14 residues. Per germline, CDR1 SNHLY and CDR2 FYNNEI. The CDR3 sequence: CASNAPGETGELFF. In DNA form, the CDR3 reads TGTGCCAGCAATGCCCCGGGGGAAACCGGGGAGCTGTTTTTT. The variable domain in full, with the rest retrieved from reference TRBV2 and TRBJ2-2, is EPEVTQTPSHQVTQMGQEVILRCVPISNHLYFYWYRQILGQKVEFLVSFYNNEISEKSEIFDDQFSVERPDGSNFTLKIRSTKLEDSAMYFCASNAPGETGELFFGEGSRLTVL.

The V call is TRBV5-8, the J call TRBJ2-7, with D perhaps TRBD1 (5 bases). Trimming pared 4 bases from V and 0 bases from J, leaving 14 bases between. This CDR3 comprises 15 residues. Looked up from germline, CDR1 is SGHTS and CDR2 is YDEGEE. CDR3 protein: CASSLTPTASYEQYF. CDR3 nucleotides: TGTGCCAGCAGCCTCACCCCGACAGCCTCCTACGAGCAGTACTTC.

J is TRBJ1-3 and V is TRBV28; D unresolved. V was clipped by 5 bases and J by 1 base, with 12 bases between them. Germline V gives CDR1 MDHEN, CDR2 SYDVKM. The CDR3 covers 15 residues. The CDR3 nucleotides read TGTGCCAGCAGTCCCCCCGGACGGTCTGGAAACACCATATATTTT. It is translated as CASSPPGRSGNTIYF.